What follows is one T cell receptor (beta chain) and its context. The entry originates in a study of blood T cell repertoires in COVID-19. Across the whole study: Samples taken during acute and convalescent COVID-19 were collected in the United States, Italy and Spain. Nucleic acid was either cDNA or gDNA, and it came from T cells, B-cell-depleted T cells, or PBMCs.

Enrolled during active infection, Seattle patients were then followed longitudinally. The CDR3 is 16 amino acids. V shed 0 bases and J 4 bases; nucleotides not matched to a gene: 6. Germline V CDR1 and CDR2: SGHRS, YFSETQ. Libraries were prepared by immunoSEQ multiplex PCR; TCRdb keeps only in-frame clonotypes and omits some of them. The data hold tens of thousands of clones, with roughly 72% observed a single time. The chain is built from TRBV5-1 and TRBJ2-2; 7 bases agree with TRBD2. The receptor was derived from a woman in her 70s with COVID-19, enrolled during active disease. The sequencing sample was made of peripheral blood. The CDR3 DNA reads TGCGCCAGCAGCTTGGTCGCGGGGGACCCCACCGGGGAGCTGTTTTTT. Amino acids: CASSLVAGDPTGELFF.